This TCR beta chain was sequenced in a study of blood T cell repertoires in COVID-19. Study at large: There were acute and convalescent COVID-19 samples, and they came from the United States, Italy and Spain. Sample material is recorded as cDNA or gDNA derived from T cells, B-cell-depleted T cells, or PBMCs.

Germline CDR1 reads MNHEY; CDR2 reads SVGEGT. Trimming stripped 2 bases from V and 0 bases from J, with 8 bases between. This CDR3 has 14 amino acids. As originally analysed: Quantification of nucleated cells was approximated via reference gene primer amplification. Here immunoSEQ multiplex PCR was the method, and the copy in TCRdb shows in-frame clones only, minus some. The V and J calls and clone size come from that table; D and trimming were worked out from the DNA. The data contain roughly 59,000 clones, over 80% of them singletons. Sequencing was carried out using peripheral blood. This TCR derives from a woman aged 80 or over with acute or convalescent COVID-19. The rearrangement links TRBV6-2 or TRBV6-3 to TRBJ2-7, with D perhaps TRBD2 (5 bases). CDR3 sequence: CASSYGESSYEQYF. In DNA form, the CDR3 reads TGTGCCAGCAGTTACGGGGAGAGCTCCTACGAGCAGTACTTC.